A selection of T cell receptor beta chains follows, all from one sample in a study of chronic HIV infection and antiretroviral therapy. TCRdb fed the 5' RACE reads into MiXCR, producing one record per CDR3 protein. The table lists 39,000 or so distinct CDR3 sequences, 8% to 10% of them singletons. Sequencing was performed on peripheral blood. These receptors all come from an adult who had HIV and had not received antiretroviral therapy, or was an uninfected healthy control (not recorded which). The CDR3 runs from the conserved cysteine through the conserved F or W. The D gene is left open where the match is weak. Where a row states a size, it is once, few, many or the class of an expanded clone; other rows omit it.

j_gene,abundance,d_gene,v_gene,CDR3nt,CDR3aa
TRBJ2-7,many,TRBD1,TRBV9,TGTGCCAGCAGCCCAGGGGGCGGGGAGCAGTACTTC,CASSPGGGEQYF
TRBJ1-5,NA,TRBD1,TRBV4-1,TGCGCCAGCAGCTTGGACAGGGGACTTCGGCCCCAGCATTTT,CASSLDRGLRPQHF
TRBJ1-1,NA,NA,TRBV25-1,TGTGCCAGCAGTGTTAACACTGAAGCTTTCTTT,CASSVNTEAFF
TRBJ1-1,NA,NA,TRBV29-1,TGCAGCGTTGATCAGGGAAACACTGAAGCTTTCTTT,CSVDQGNTEAFF
TRBJ2-1,many,NA,TRBV4-1,TGCGCCAGCAGCCACGGAGCGGTGGCTCAGTACGAGCAGTTCTTC,CASSHGAVAQYEQFF
TRBJ1-1,NA,NA,TRBV7-2,TGTGCCAGCAGCCGCCGGAGCACTGAAGCTTTCTTT,CASSRRSTEAFF
TRBJ1-5,few,TRBD1,TRBV28,TGTGCCAGCAGCAATCCCCACCGACAGGGGTATAATCAGCCCCAGCATTTT,CASSNPHRQGYNQPQHF
TRBJ2-4,many,NA,TRBV29-1,TGCAGCGTTGGTGACTTAGCGGAGGGGTCCCTAGCCAAAAACATTCAGTACTTC,CSVGDLAEGSLAKNIQYF
TRBJ2-7,many,NA,TRBV28,TGTGCCAGCAGTTCCCCATTGTCAGGTACCGAGCAGTACTTC,CASSSPLSGTEQYF
TRBJ1-5,many,TRBD1,TRBV20-1,TGCAGTGCTTTGACAGGGTGGGGTGGTCAGCCCCAGCATTTT,CSALTGWGGQPQHF
TRBJ2-2,few,NA,TRBV12-3/TRBV12-4,TGTGCCAGCAGTCCCTCATTCACCGGGGAGCTGTTTTTT,CASSPSFTGELFF
TRBJ1-4,NA,NA,TRBV10-2,TGCGCCAGCAGTGAGTCGGGGGGCGGAGAAAAACTGTTTTTT,CASSESGGGEKLFF
TRBJ2-3,few,NA,TRBV12-3/TRBV12-4,TGTGCCAGCAGAAAGGGGGAGGATACGCAGTATTTT,CASRKGEDTQYF
TRBJ2-3,NA,TRBD2,TRBV29-1,TGCAGCGTTGAATTCCTGGCTAGCGGGAGAGGAGATACGCAGTATTTT,CSVEFLASGRGDTQYF
TRBJ1-1,few,NA,TRBV29-1,TGCAGCGTTGAAGTAGTCGGGGCCGCTGAAACTTTCTTT,CSVEVVGAAETFF
TRBJ2-3,few,TRBD2,TRBV12-3/TRBV12-4,TGTGCCAGCAGTCCTTCTAGCGGGATGAACACAGATACGCAGTATTTT,CASSPSSGMNTDTQYF
TRBJ2-3,many,NA,TRBV29-1,TGCAGCGTTGAGGTGGGGGCAGATACGCAGTATTTT,CSVEVGADTQYF
TRBJ2-3,many,NA,TRBV7-2,TGTGCCAGCAGCTTACTGAACACAGATACGCAGTATTTT,CASSLLNTDTQYF
TRBJ2-1,many,NA,TRBV7-2,TGTGCCAGCAGCTTAGGTCTAGCGAATGAGCAGTTCTTC,CASSLGLANEQFF
TRBJ1-5,few,NA,TRBV2,TGTGCCAGCAGTGATCGCAATCAGCCCCAGCATTTT,CASSDRNQPQHF
TRBJ1-6,many,TRBD1,TRBV6-5,TGTGCCAGCAGCAGGGACAGGGTTTACTCACCCCTCCACTTT,CASSRDRVYSPLHF
TRBJ2-2,NA,NA,TRBV29-1,TGCAGCGCCTGGGGACCAGGGGCAACCGGGGAGCTGTTTTTT,CSAWGPGATGELFF
TRBJ1-1,many,NA,TRBV30,TGTGCCTGGAGCCAAGAAATGAACACTGAAGCTTTCTTT,CAWSQEMNTEAFF
TRBJ2-7,many,NA,TRBV28,TGTGCCAGCAGTCCACGAGGGCTCTCCTACGAGCAGTACTTC,CASSPRGLSYEQYF
TRBJ2-7,many,TRBD1,TRBV11-2,TGTGCCAGCAGCCCAGAGGGGGGGGACAGGGCCTACGAGCAGTACTTC,CASSPEGGDRAYEQYF
TRBJ1-2,many,NA,TRBV28,TGTGCCAGCAGAGGTGCCGGGACACTCTATGGCTACACCTTC,CASRGAGTLYGYTF
TRBJ2-1,many,NA,TRBV7-2,TGTGCCAGCAGCTTAGACTTAGATGAGCAGTTCTTC,CASSLDLDEQFF
TRBJ1-1,few,NA,TRBV28,TGTGCCAGCTACACGAACACTGAAGCTTTCTTT,CASYTNTEAFF
TRBJ2-5,many,NA,TRBV28,TGTGCCAGCAGGAGTCGACGGATCCAAGAGACCCAGTACTTC,CASRSRRIQETQYF
TRBJ2-7,NA,NA,TRBV29-1,TGCAGCGTTGAAGGACGCAACTACGAGCAGTACTTC,CSVEGRNYEQYF
TRBJ1-1,few,NA,TRBV28,TGTGCCAGCAGTTTAGGAGGTTTGGGCACTGAAGCTTTCTTT,CASSLGGLGTEAFF
TRBJ2-5,NA,NA,TRBV7-6,TGTGCCAGCAGCTCCCAGGGGGGGAACCAAGAGACCCAGTACTTC,CASSSQGGNQETQYF
TRBJ1-3,few,NA,TRBV9,TGTGCCAGCAGCGAAGGGGGGATTGGAAACACCATATATTTT,CASSEGGIGNTIYF
TRBJ1-1,few,NA,TRBV5-6,TGTGCCAGCAGCTTGAAGTTCAGAGGGGAGGGATGGGAAAGGCCTGAAGCTTTCTTT,CASSLKFRGEGWERPEAFF
TRBJ2-3,many,TRBD2,TRBV4-3,TGCGCCAGCAGCCCGGGACTAGCTGACGCAGATACGCAGTATTTT,CASSPGLADADTQYF
TRBJ2-5,many,TRBD2,TRBV6-1,TGTGCCAGCAGTGACTGGGGACTACAAGAGACCCAGTACTTC,CASSDWGLQETQYF
TRBJ2-3,few,NA,TRBV24-1,TGTGCCACCAGTAGGACCGGGACAGATACGCAGTATTTT,CATSRTGTDTQYF